What follows are 2 T cell receptor beta chains derived from one specimen sequenced in a study of blood T cell repertoires in COVID-19. Sequencing was performed with immunoSEQ multiplex PCR; in TCRdb, only in-frame clones are kept and a portion is missing. The repertoire has about 200,000 clones, 88% of them found once; the top ten carry approximately 4%. Sequencing was carried out using peripheral blood. Every receptor here comes from a human donor in a cohort sampled during active COVID-19.

J is TRBJ1-1 and V is TRBV5-1; D not resolved. Germline V gene data show CDR1 as SGHRS and CDR2 as YFSETQ. V was pared by 5 bases and J by 0 bases, with 8 bases between. The CDR3 has 13 residues. CDR3 in DNA: TGCGCCAGCAGATCCGGTGTGAACACTGAAGCTTTCTTT. Encoded protein: CASRSGVNTEAFF.

The chain links TRBV5-5 to TRBJ1-5; D unclear. Germline CDR1 and CDR2: SGHKS and YYEKEE (reference sequence). The CDR3 consists of 14 residues. V was clipped by 0 bases and J by 16 bases, with 20 bases between them. The DNA of the CDR3 is TGTGCCAGCAGCTTGGACCCCATGACAACTTCACACCATTTT. It codes for CASSLDPMTTSHHF. Variable domain in full (rest from reference TRBV5-5 and TRBJ1-5): DAGVTQSPTHLIKTRGQQVTLRCSPISGHKSVSWYQQVLGQGPQFIFQYYEKEERGRGNFPDRFSARQFPNYSSELNVNALLLGDSALYLCASSLDPMTTSHHFGDGTRLSIL.